The 21 T cell receptor beta chains presented below share a single source sample, sequenced in a study of blood T cell repertoires in COVID-19. This table comes from immunoSEQ multiplex PCR, and its TCRdb copy is limited to in-frame clones, with some not included. The sample records more than 150,000 clones, roughly 80% being singletons. Sequencing was performed on peripheral blood. All receptors derive from a woman aged 40 to 49 with acute or convalescent COVID-19.

The rearrangement joins TRBV24-1 to TRBJ2-2; 7 nucleotides line up with TRBD2. Germline CDR1 reads KGHDR; CDR2 reads SFDVKD. This CDR3 has 17 residues. With 4 bases clipped from V and 2 bases from J, the junction kept 9 bases outside the gene matches. CDR3 in DNA: TGTGCCACCAGTGACCAACAAGGGGACTATAACACCGGGGAGCTGTTTTTT. This translates into CATSDQQGDYNTGELFF.

The chain joins TRBV10-1 to TRBJ2-2; perhaps TRBD2 as D (6 bases). V lost 2 bases and J 1 base, leaving 14 bases between the germline ends. Germline loops: CDR1 WNHNN, CDR2 SYGVQD (reference sequence). This CDR3 is built from 17 residues. CDR3 nucleotide sequence: TGCGCCAGCAGTGAGGCGGGGAGCCACGAGAACACCGGGGAGCTGTTTTTT. This sequence encodes CASSEAGSHENTGELFF.

This chain links TRBV6-1 with TRBJ2-1, with a possible D match to TRBD2 (5 bases). CDR1 and CDR2 (germline): MNHNS, SASEGT. CDR3 size: 14 residues. V lost 2 bases and J 4 bases, leaving 9 bases between the germline ends. The CDR3 is CASSEIEGYNEQFF. The CDR3 DNA reads TGTGCCAGCAGTGAAATAGAGGGTTACAATGAGCAGTTCTTC.

The chain combines TRBV11-3 with TRBJ2-1, with 13 bases identical to TRBD2. V lost 5 bases, J lost 5 bases, and 6 bases stayed unmatched. Germline assignment: CDR1 SGHNT and CDR2 YENEEA. The CDR3 loop spans 16 amino acids. As DNA, the CDR3 is TGTGCCAGCAGCCGGGGACTAGCGGGGCGGGACAATGAGCAGTTCTTC. Its protein is CASSRGLAGRDNEQFF.

The CDR3 reads CASSGTSAMETQYF. CDR3 bases: TGTGCCAGTTCCGGGACATCGGCTATGGAGACCCAGTACTTC. The chain joins TRBV11-2 to TRBJ2-5; tentatively, D is TRBD1 (6 bases). V was pared by 9 bases and J by 5 bases, with 19 bases between. Germline CDR1 is SGHAT and CDR2 is FQNNGV. The CDR3 contains 14 residues.

This clone was found once. V usage is TRBV5-5 and J usage is TRBJ1-1; D is ambiguous. CDR1 SGHKS and CDR2 YYEKEE come from the germline V gene (reference sequence). Trimming took off 1 base at V and 1 base at J, with 8 bases between the two ends. The length of the CDR3 is 14 residues. The CDR3 DNA reads as TGTGCCAGCAGCTTGCAGGTTCCGAACACTGAAGCTTTCTTT. Its protein is CASSLQVPNTEAFF.

This clone has only a few counts. CDR3 sequence: CASSVGGTSRTVNEQFF. In nucleotides, the CDR3 is TGTGCCAGCAGCGTGGGGGGGACTAGCCGTACCGTCAATGAGCAGTTCTTC. The chain combines TRBV9 with TRBJ2-1, with 9 nucleotides matching TRBD2. The CDR3 is 17 residues long. V lost 2 bases, J lost 6 bases, and 12 bases stayed unmatched. The germline CDR1 and CDR2 sequences are SGDLS and YYNGEE.

The chain links TRBV6-7 to TRBJ2-2; the match to TRBD2 covers 7 bases. TRBV6-7 falls under the ORF class, with uncertain function. Losses at the gene ends were 4 bases for V and 0 bases for J; bases not matched to a gene: 5. This CDR3 spans 16 amino acids. The CDR3 nucleotides are TGTGCCAGCAGTTCACCGGGGGGTACGAACACCGGGGAGCTGTTTTTT. Its protein product is CASSSPGGTNTGELFF.

The chain recombines TRBV2 with TRBJ1-2, with unresolved D. The germline V and J ends were trimmed by 5 bases and 8 bases, with 12 bases remaining between them. CDR3 size: 12 residues. Germline V lookup: CDR1 SNHLY, CDR2 FYNNEI. Here the CDR3 DNA reads TGTGCCAGCAGTCCCCCCTCTTCGGGCTACACCTTC. This sequence encodes CASSPPSSGYTF. Filled out from reference TRBV2 and TRBJ1-2, the complete variable domain reads EPEVTQTPSHQVTQMGQEVILRCVPISNHLYFYWYRQILGQKVEFLVSFYNNEISEKSEIFDDQFSVERPDGSNFTLKIRSTKLEDSAMYFCASSPPSSGYTFGSGTRLTVV.

J is TRBJ1-2 and V is TRBV6-2 or TRBV6-3, with 7 bases identical to TRBD1. In germline, CDR1 is MNHEY, CDR2 SVGEGT. The CDR3 sequence is 15 residues long. V gave up 6 bases and J gave up 0 bases; unmatched junction bases: 7. Here the CDR3 DNA reads TGTGCCAGCAGCACGGGACAGCTGACTAACTATGGCTACACCTTC. This translates into CASSTGQLTNYGYTF.

The chain employs TRBV4-2 and TRBJ2-2; 10 positions agree with TRBD2. From germline, CDR1 is LGHNA and CDR2 YNFKEQ. The CDR3 is 15 amino acids. The ends lost 3 bases at V and 4 bases at J; junction bases unmatched: 2. CDR3 amino acids: CASSQGLAITGELFF. CDR3 coding DNA: TGTGCCAGCAGCCAGGGACTAGCGATCACCGGGGAGCTGTTTTTT.

The sample holds one count of this clone. In DNA, the CDR3 is TGTGCCAGCAGCTTGGTGGTTAGGAGAGGGAGTCCCTACAATGAGCAGTTCTTC. Translation: CASSLVVRRGSPYNEQFF. This chain joins TRBV5-6 and TRBJ2-1; D is possibly TRBD2 (5 bases). The CDR3 extends over 18 amino acids. V was pared by 0 bases and J by 2 bases, with 18 bases between. The V gene's germline CDR1 is SGHDT and CDR2 YYEEEE.

In its sample, this clone was seen once. The J gene is TRBJ2-5, the V gene TRBV7-2; a possible D gene is TRBD2 (6 bases). V was shortened by 0 bases and J by 5 bases, with 19 bases between the two germline ends. The length of the CDR3 is 17 residues. CDR1 SGHTA and CDR2 FQGNSA come from the germline V gene. The CDR3 nucleotides are TGTGCCAGCAGCTTAGCCCCGCTCGGAGGGCTAGCCGAGACCCAGTACTTC. It specifies CASSLAPLGGLAETQYF.

The chain has TRBV27 and TRBJ2-1, with 7 bases that match TRBD2. The CDR3 consists of 17 residues. J lost 7 bases, V lost 2 bases, and 14 bases had no gene match. Germline CDR1 reads MNHEY; CDR2 reads SMNVEV (reference sequence). In DNA form, the CDR3 reads TGTGCCAGCAGTTTAAGCGGGATGGAGGGGCCTACGAATGAGCAGTTCTTC. It specifies CASSLSGMEGPTNEQFF.

The chain couples TRBV6-5 to TRBJ1-2; 8 bases agree with TRBD1. Germline CDR1 is MNHEY and CDR2 is SVGAGI. There are 15 residues in the CDR3. V lost 2 bases to trimming and J lost 3 bases; unmatched junction nucleotides: 5. CDR3 region: CASSYRQGLYYGYTF. The CDR3 nucleotides are TGTGCCAGCAGTTACCGACAGGGGTTGTACTATGGCTACACCTTC.

V and J are TRBV20-1 and TRBJ2-1; TRBD2 matches 7 bases. The germline gives CDR1 DFQATT, CDR2 SNEGSKA (reference sequence). J was trimmed by 2 bases and V by 3 bases; bases with no gene match: 4. There are 14 residues in the CDR3. Here the CDR3 reads CSASGGVTYNEQFF. CDR3 coding DNA: TGCAGTGCTAGTGGGGGGGTAACCTACAATGAGCAGTTCTTC.

J is TRBJ2-2 and V is TRBV20-1; a possible D gene is TRBD2 (6 bases). The CDR3 spans 15 residues. Germline CDR1 DFQATT, CDR2 SNEGSKA (reference sequence). V was shortened by 3 bases and J by 7 bases, with 18 bases between the two germline ends. CDR3 loop: CSASRPDYGGGELFF. CDR3 nucleotide sequence: TGCAGTGCTAGTCGCCCGGACTATGGCGGCGGGGAGCTGTTTTTT.

V and J are TRBV27 and TRBJ2-1; 10 bases agree with TRBD1. The germline V gene has CDR1 MNHEY and CDR2 SMNVEV (reference sequence). This CDR3 is 15 amino acids long. With V trimmed by 5 bases and J by 10 bases, 11 bases remained unmatched. The CDR3 is CASSDRGQLVGEQFF. The CDR3, as DNA: TGTGCCAGCAGTGACAGGGGGCAACTAGTTGGGGAGCAGTTCTTC.

The rearrangement links TRBV4-1 to TRBJ2-5, with 9 bases lining up with TRBD1. The V gene end was trimmed by 4 bases and the J gene end by 3 bases; junction bases not matched to a gene: 0. The germline V gene has CDR1 MGHRA and CDR2 YSYEKL. The CDR3 extends over 13 amino acids. Here the CDR3 reads CASSRDREETQYF. CDR3 coding DNA: TGCGCCAGCAGCCGGGACAGGGAAGAGACCCAGTACTTC.

V usage is TRBV6-1 and J usage is TRBJ2-7; D perhaps matches TRBD2 (5 bases). With 0 bases removed from V and 5 bases from J, the gap between germline ends came to 11 bases. Germline CDR1 MNHNS, CDR2 SASEGT. This CDR3 region has 14 residues. CDR3 bases: TGTGCCAGCAGTGAAGCTCCCAGCGGCGACGAGCAGTACTTC. Its translation: CASSEAPSGDEQYF.

This clone turned up a few times. V and J are TRBV6-5 and TRBJ1-2; possibly TRBD1 for D (5 bases). V was shortened by 6 bases and J by 7 bases, with 12 bases between the two germline ends. This CDR3 has 12 residues. The germline gives CDR1 MNHEY, CDR2 SVGAGI. The CDR3 bases are TGTGCCAGCAGCAGGGATCTTCGTGGCTACACCTTC. It specifies CASSRDLRGYTF.